The TCR beta chain under discussion was sequenced for a study of blood T cell repertoires in COVID-19. Study in general: The cDNA or gDNA used as material had been derived from T cells, B-cell-depleted T cells, or PBMCs.

Germline lookup yields CDR1 LGHDT and CDR2 YNNKEL (reference sequence). V was clipped by 1 base and J by 2 bases; unmatched bases: 1. The CDR3 totals 14 residues. Participant ages covered about 18 to 100 years across about 22 US areas. Recovered participants had two consecutive negative NP/OP PCR tests, healthcare professional clearance, or symptom resolution. Authors' data handling: Reference gene primers were amplified, and this amplification served to estimate nucleated cell counts. The method was immunoSEQ multiplex PCR; TCRdb's version includes in-frame clones alone and lacks a portion of them. V, J and clone size reflect that table, while D and trimming were determined from the DNA. Of roughly 180,000 clones in the sample, roughly 83% were seen once.

The sequence was collected from a woman aged 45-65 years who had recovered from COVID-19. The J gene is TRBJ1-2, the V gene TRBV3-1 (or the pseudogene TRBV3-2), with 7 bases that match TRBD1. The sequenced sample consisted of PBMCs or T cells enriched from blood (not recorded which). The DNA for the CDR3 is TGTGCCAGCAGCCAAGCGACAGGGAACTATGGCTACACCTTC. This translates into CASSQATGNYGYTF.